This is a list of T cell receptor beta chains from one sample in a study of blood T cell repertoires in COVID-19. TCRdb keeps only in-frame clones here, not all; method: immunoSEQ multiplex PCR. The sample includes some 150,000 clones, more than 75% seen only once; the top ten take about 2.6%. Specimen: peripheral blood. The receptor source for this set is a human donor with acute or convalescent COVID-19. The donor label of this sample is uncertain. Each CDR3 is given with its conserved first and last residue. A D gene is named only where the DNA matches it firmly. Only some rows state a clone size, as once, few, many or a class for expanded clones.

clone_size | d_call | j_call | v_call | cdr3_aa | cdr3_nt
once | - | TRBJ2-2 | TRBV2 | CASSELSVTNTGELFF | TGTGCCAGCAGTGAGCTTAGCGTTACTAACACCGGGGAGCTGTTTTTT
- | - | TRBJ2-5 | TRBV5-6 | CASSLSEDSLWTQYF | TGTGCCAGCAGCTTATCTGAAGACAGCCTTTGGACCCAGTACTTC
- | - | TRBJ1-2 | TRBV6-8 | CLRGGPNYGYTF | TGCCTTCGGGGGGGCCCCAACTATGGCTACACCTTC
- | - | TRBJ2-5 | TRBV19 | CASSIARLGETQYF | TGTGCCAGTAGTATTGCTCGTCTCGGGGAGACCCAGTACTTC
- | - | TRBJ2-1 | TRBV5-1 | CASSLDTGPFF | TGCGCCAGCAGCTTGGACACAGGGCCGTTCTTC
once | - | TRBJ1-5 | TRBV20-1 | CSASRGMTPQHF | TGCAGTGCTAGTAGGGGAATGACGCCCCAGCATTTT
- | TRBD1 | TRBJ1-1 | TRBV3-1/TRBV3-2 | CASSQRDRDTEAFF | TGTGCCAGCAGCCAACGGGACAGGGACACTGAAGCTTTCTTT
- | - | TRBJ1-5 | TRBV27 | CASSLDPRQPQHF | TGTGCCAGCAGTTTGGATCCGCGGCAGCCCCAGCATTTT
- | - | TRBJ1-3 | TRBV18 | CASSPPSVPGNTIYF | TGTGCCAGCTCACCACCGTCGGTACCTGGAAACACCATATATTTT
- | TRBD1 | TRBJ1-4 | TRBV28 | CASSLRGQVEKLFF | TGTGCCAGCAGTTTAAGGGGACAGGTTGAAAAACTGTTTTTT
- | - | TRBJ2-6 | TRBV6-4 | CASSTGAGANVLTF | TGTGCCAGCAGTACAGGAGCAGGGGCCAACGTCCTGACTTTC
- | TRBD1 | TRBJ2-5 | TRBV6-5 | CASSYSRQGGETQYF | TGTGCCAGCAGTTACTCGAGACAGGGGGGAGAGACCCAGTACTTC
- | - | TRBJ2-6 | TRBV7-3 | CASGEGSGANVLTF | TGTGCCAGCGGCGAGGGCTCTGGGGCCAACGTCCTGACTTTC
- | - | TRBJ1-5 | TRBV2 | CASSEYGSGDNQPQHF | TGTGCCAGCAGTGAATATGGGTCAGGGGACAATCAGCCCCAGCATTTT
- | TRBD1 | TRBJ1-5 | TRBV24-1 | CATSDPRQGGNQPQHF | TGTGCCACCAGTGACCCCCGACAGGGTGGCAATCAGCCCCAGCATTTT
- | - | TRBJ1-6 | TRBV18 | CASSPVGHLSYNSPLHF | TGTGCCAGCTCACCAGTAGGACACCTTTCCTATAATTCACCCCTCCACTTT
- | TRBD1 | TRBJ2-1 | TRBV7-2 | CASSKNLDRGGNEQFF | TGTGCCAGCAGCAAAAACCTCGACAGGGGGGGAAATGAGCAGTTCTTC
- | - | TRBJ2-1 | TRBV5-1 | CASSLIRNEQFF | TGCGCCAGCAGCTTGATCCGGAATGAGCAGTTCTTC
once | - | TRBJ1-1 | TRBV2 | CASSVQGFHTEAFF | TGTGCCAGCAGTGTGCAGGGTTTTCACACTGAAGCTTTCTTT
- | TRBD1 | TRBJ1-5 | TRBV10-3 | CAIRDRGEGQPQHF | TGTGCCATCAGGGACAGGGGAGAGGGTCAGCCCCAGCATTTT
- | - | TRBJ1-6 | TRBV18 | CASSPRVNNSPLHF | TGTGCCAGCTCACCCCGGGTCAATAATTCACCCCTCCACTTT
- | - | TRBJ2-2 | TRBV5-1 | CASSPPGSTTGELFF | TGCGCCAGCAGCCCACCGGGGTCTACCACCGGGGAGCTGTTTTTT
- | TRBD1 | TRBJ1-3 | TRBV5-4 | CASSPGTARNTIYF | TGTGCCAGCAGTCCCGGGACAGCACGAAACACCATATATTTT
- | TRBD1 | TRBJ1-4 | TRBV6-6 | CASSSHRGTTNEKLFF | TGTGCCAGCAGTTCTCACAGGGGCACAACTAATGAAAAACTGTTTTTT
- | TRBD1 | TRBJ1-1 | TRBV6-1 | CASSEAPWDRGGTEAFF | TGTGCCAGCAGTGAAGCCCCTTGGGACAGGGGGGGCACTGAAGCTTTCTTT
- | TRBD1 | TRBJ2-7 | TRBV4-3 | CASSQRGQGTEQYF | TGCGCCAGCAGCCAAAGGGGACAGGGAACCGAGCAGTACTTC
few | TRBD1 | TRBJ1-5 | TRBV10-3 | CAIREGQENQPQHF | TGTGCCATCAGAGAAGGACAGGAGAATCAGCCCCAGCATTTT
- | - | TRBJ1-3 | TRBV6-6 | CASSGTTGGNTIYF | TGTGCCAGCAGTGGGACAACCGGCGGGAACACCATATATTTT
- | TRBD1 | TRBJ1-1 | TRBV19 | CASSMKGAVTEAFF | TGTGCCAGTAGTATGAAGGGGGCCGTCACTGAAGCTTTCTTT
- | - | TRBJ1-6 | TRBV25-1 | CASSGPGDYNSPLHF | TGTGCCAGCAGTGGACCCGGGGACTATAATTCACCCCTCCACTTT
- | TRBD1 | TRBJ1-4 | TRBV6-5 | CASDEWGQPNEKLFF | TGTGCCAGCGACGAATGGGGACAGCCTAATGAAAAACTGTTTTTT
- | - | TRBJ2-1 | TRBV19 | CASSTQGLPYNEQFF | TGTGCCAGTAGTACCCAGGGACTCCCCTACAATGAGCAGTTCTTC
- | - | TRBJ2-2 | TRBV11-2 | CASSWAPQDTGELFF | TGTGCCAGCAGCTGGGCGCCCCAAGACACCGGGGAGCTGTTTTTT
- | - | TRBJ1-4 | TRBV28 | CASSPGSLNEKLFF | TGTGCCAGCAGTCCCGGGTCCCTTAATGAAAAACTGTTTTTT
- | TRBD1 | TRBJ2-7 | TRBV12-3/TRBV12-4 | CASSFGTGGEQYF | TGTGCCAGCAGTTTCGGGACAGGGGGTGAGCAGTACTTC
- | TRBD1 | TRBJ1-1 | TRBV19 | CASRLSGGPNTEAFF | TGTGCCAGTAGATTATCAGGGGGACCGAACACTGAAGCTTTCTTT
- | - | TRBJ1-1 | TRBV14 | CASSPQTGTSAAFF | TGTGCCAGCAGCCCCCAGACAGGTACATCAGCTGCTTTCTTT
few | TRBD1 | TRBJ1-2 | TRBV7-2 | CASSLGGTGRLYGYTF | TGTGCCAGCAGCTTAGGGGGGACAGGAAGGCTCTATGGCTACACCTTC
- | - | TRBJ2-3 | TRBV10-3 | CAISGVADTDTQYF | TGTGCCATCAGTGGTGTAGCAGACACAGATACGCAGTATTTT
once | - | TRBJ2-1 | TRBV13 | CASSLPPSSSYNEQFF | TGTGCCAGCAGCTTACCTCCGTCGAGCTCCTACAATGAGCAGTTCTTC
- | - | TRBJ2-3 | TRBV24-1 | CATSEYGQGGGTDTQYF | TGTGCCACCAGTGAATACGGACAGGGAGGGGGCACAGATACGCAGTATTTT
- | - | TRBJ1-2 | TRBV19 | CASSITQGYGYTF | TGTGCCAGTAGTATCACACAGGGCTATGGCTACACCTTC
- | - | TRBJ1-4 | TRBV6-2/TRBV6-3 | CASSDAGKLFF | TGTGCCAGCAGTGATGCGGGAAAACTGTTTTTT
- | - | TRBJ2-1 | TRBV24-1 | CATERTENNEQFF | TGTGCCACCGAACGGACTGAGAACAATGAGCAGTTCTTC
- | TRBD1 | TRBJ1-2 | TRBV19 | CASSIGRDRRLYGYTF | TGTGCCAGTAGTATCGGCCGGGACAGGAGGCTTTATGGCTACACCTTC
- | - | TRBJ1-6 | TRBV7-2 | CASSLERNSPLHF | TGTGCCAGCAGCTTAGAGAGGAATTCACCCCTCCACTTT
- | TRBD1 | TRBJ2-3 | TRBV7-3 | CASSTRGFSTDTQYF | TGTGCCAGCAGCACCAGGGGGTTCAGCACAGATACGCAGTATTTT
few | - | TRBJ1-2 | TRBV4-3 | CASSFRGDGNGYTF | TGCGCCAGCAGCTTTCGGGGAGATGGGAATGGCTACACCTTC
- | - | TRBJ1-6 | TRBV5-1 | CASSSVQGYNSPLHF | TGCGCCAGCAGCTCGGTACAGGGATATAATTCACCCCTCCACTTT
- | - | TRBJ1-2 | TRBV5-5 | CASSFDGGNYGYTF | TGTGCCAGCAGCTTCGACGGGGGGAACTATGGCTACACCTTC
few | - | TRBJ2-2 | TRBV5-1 | CASSRTGSNTGELFF | TGCGCCAGCAGCCGAACAGGGTCGAACACCGGGGAGCTGTTTTTT
- | TRBD1 | TRBJ1-1 | TRBV19 | CASSIGQGDGWGTEAFF | TGTGCCAGTAGTATTGGGCAGGGGGACGGGTGGGGCACTGAAGCTTTCTTT